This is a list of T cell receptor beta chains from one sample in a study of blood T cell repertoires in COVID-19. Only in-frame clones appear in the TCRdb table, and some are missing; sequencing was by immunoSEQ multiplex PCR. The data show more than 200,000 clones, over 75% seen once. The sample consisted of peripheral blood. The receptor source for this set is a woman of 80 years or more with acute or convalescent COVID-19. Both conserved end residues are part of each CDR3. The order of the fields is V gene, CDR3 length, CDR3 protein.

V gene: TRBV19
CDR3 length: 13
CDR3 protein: CASSDTGDTEAFF

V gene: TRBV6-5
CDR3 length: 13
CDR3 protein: CASSYSLGAGAFF

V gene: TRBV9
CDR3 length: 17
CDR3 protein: CASSGFLTGGFTGELFF

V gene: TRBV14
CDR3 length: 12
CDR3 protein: CASSQVGEKLFF

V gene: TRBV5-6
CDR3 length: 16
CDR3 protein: CASSPQGGYMNTEAFF

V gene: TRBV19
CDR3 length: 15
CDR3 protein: CASTPRTGSRTTQYF

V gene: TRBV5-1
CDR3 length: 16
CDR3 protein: CASSRGLLGVMDEQFF

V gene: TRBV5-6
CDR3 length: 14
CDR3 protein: CASILTGSNYGYTF

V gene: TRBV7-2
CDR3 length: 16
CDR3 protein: CASSLGGGANTGELFF

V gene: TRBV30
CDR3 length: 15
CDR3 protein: CAWRARGQYTGELFF

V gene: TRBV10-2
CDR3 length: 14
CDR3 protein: CASSEMRGSYEQYF

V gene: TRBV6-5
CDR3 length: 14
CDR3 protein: CASSTGTGPYEQYF

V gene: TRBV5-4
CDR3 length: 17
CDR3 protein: CASSTGPRTGSSYEQYF

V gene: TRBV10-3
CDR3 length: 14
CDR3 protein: CAIRAGPEGYEQYF

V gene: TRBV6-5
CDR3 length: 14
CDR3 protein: CASSLIQQVNEQFF

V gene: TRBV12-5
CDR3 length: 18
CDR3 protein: CASGSSPSSGGSYNEQFF

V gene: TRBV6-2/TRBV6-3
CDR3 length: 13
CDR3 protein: CASSWHNTGELFF

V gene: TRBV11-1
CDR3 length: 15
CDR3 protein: CASSKTVTYNSPLHF

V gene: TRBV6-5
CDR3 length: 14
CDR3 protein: CASVTGGYQETQYF

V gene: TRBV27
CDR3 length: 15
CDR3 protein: CASSLGREAFREQYF

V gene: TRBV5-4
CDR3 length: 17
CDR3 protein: CASSQGLRTGRDTEAFF

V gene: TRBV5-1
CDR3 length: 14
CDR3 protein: CASSAGTGVNGYTF

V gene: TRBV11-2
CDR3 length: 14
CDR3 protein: CASSGQSGGVTQYF

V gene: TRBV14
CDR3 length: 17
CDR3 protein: CASSLIRGPANTGELFF

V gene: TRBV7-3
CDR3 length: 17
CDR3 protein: CASSRGSAGESGNEQFF